The TCR beta chain described here comes from a study of T cell responses to AZD1222 COVID-19 vaccine (dated by TCRdb to the early 2020s). About the study as a whole: AZD1222 recipients given second doses at about 4 weeks or at about 12 weeks were pooled, since spike-specific TCR depth and breadth were not found to differ between the two schedules. A total of 233 trial participants underwent TCR sequencing, of whom 200 to 220 received two doses of AZD1222 and some 26 received two doses of the MenACWY control vaccine. Trial participants were enrolled into age subgroups of 18-55, 56-69 and 70-plus years, which contained approximately 150, 28 and 58 TCR-sequenced participants, respectively.

Of note for this clone: Its recognized antigen is unknown. Base qualities are not provided; no much larger clone lies one nucleotide away.

The sample's time point label is to be understood as: baseline before first vaccination. Vaccinee samples came from UK trials COV001 and COV002, including a single-blind randomized controlled phase 2/3 trial of AZD1222 (ChAdOx1 nCoV-19) in healthy adults. For TCRbeta chain sequencing, PBMC samples were collected from trial participants at day 0 and at day 28 after the second dose. Results the study describes overall, beyond this receptor: Participants were mostly white British and included more females than males, and it was suggested by the authors that clonal diversity may have been underestimated. Reportedly, almost half of the unique spike-specific TCRs recognized epitopes lying outside the regions that are mutated in the B.1.351 and B.1.1.7 variants. Because no day 14 peak-response samples were available, repertoires were characterized only after the peak T cell response. Only five to seven AZD1222 recipients were SARS-CoV-2 seropositive at baseline, limiting conclusions about previously exposed vaccinees. Spike-specific TCR breadth and depth rose significantly after two AZD1222 doses compared with day 0 and with MenACWY recipients. The whole spike protein was spanned by vaccine-associated CD4 TCRs, and dominant responses were seen in regions 160-218 and 743-854. In the small 56-69-year group, the increase in depth fell short of significance, most likely because of low power.

The germline V gene (reference sequence) gives CDR1 as LGHDT and CDR2 as YNNKEL. V and J are trimmed by 1 base and 8 bases, and the gene matches miss 10 bases of the junction. Measured from the cysteine to the phenylalanine, the CDR3 is 16 residues long. Solely the CDR3 DNA is kept, with 48 bases framed from the first base. The CDR3 regions of human TCRbeta chains were analyzed by immunosequencing. As for the authors' bioinformatics: TCRs in the repertoires were matched against a reference library of SARS-CoV-2-specific TCRs that had been generated with the MIRA antigen-specificity platform. Breadth was defined as the fraction of unique TCRs that were SARS-CoV-2-associated, and depth was defined as the fraction of total T cells that were SARS-CoV-2-associated. Each spike-specific TCR was assigned to its reactive spike region and to a CD4 or CD8 class using the MIRA data. Log10-transformed breadth and depth values were compared by one-way ANOVA with Sidak's multiple comparisons tests. TCRdb retrieved this table from immuneACCESS and kept in-frame rearrangements only. Not all clones are present; in checked studies, unresolved V genes account for under half, and no reason is known for the remainder. V and J calls plus clone size are reproduced from that table; the DNA served to infer D and trimming. A total of around 62,000 clones appear in this sample, around 90% of them only once. The top ten hold 4% to 5% of the sample.

The rearrangement combines TRBV3-1 (or the pseudogene TRBV3-2) with TRBJ1-4, with 7 bases aligning to TRBD1. Here the sequenced sample was peripheral blood, taken on day 0 of AZD1222 vaccination. The clonotype originates from an adult in good health. The DNA reads as follows: TGTGCCAGCAGCCAAGTAAGCACAGGGGTGAAGGAAAAACTGTTTTTT. It codes for CASSQVSTGVKEKLFF.